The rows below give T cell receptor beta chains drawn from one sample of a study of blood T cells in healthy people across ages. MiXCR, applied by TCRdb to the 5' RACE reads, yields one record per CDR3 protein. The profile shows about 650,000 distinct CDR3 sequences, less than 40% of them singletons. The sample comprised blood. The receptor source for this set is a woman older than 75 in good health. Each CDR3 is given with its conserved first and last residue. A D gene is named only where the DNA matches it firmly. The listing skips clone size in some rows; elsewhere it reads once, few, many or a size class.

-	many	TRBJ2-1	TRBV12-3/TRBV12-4	TGTGCCAGCAGCCCATACGGTGGGTCCTACAATGAGCAGTTCTTC	CASSPYGGSYNEQFF
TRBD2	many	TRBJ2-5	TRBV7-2	TGTGCCAGCAGCTTAGTTCGGCGGGGGGGCTCCCGAGAGACCCAGTACTTC	CASSLVRRGGSRETQYF
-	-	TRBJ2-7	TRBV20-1	TGCAGTGCTCTTCGGGACGCGGTCTCCTACGAGCAGTACTTC	CSALRDAVSYEQYF
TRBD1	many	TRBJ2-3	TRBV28	TGTGCCAGCAGATCCGGGACAGCGATCCTCACAGATACGCAGTATTTT	CASRSGTAILTDTQYF
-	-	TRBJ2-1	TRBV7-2	TGTGCCAGCAGCTCCATAGCGTCCTGGAATGAGCAGTTCTTC	CASSSIASWNEQFF
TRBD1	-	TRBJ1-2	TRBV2	TGTGCCAGCAGTGAGAAAGGGACAGTGAGAGGCTACACCTTC	CASSEKGTVRGYTF
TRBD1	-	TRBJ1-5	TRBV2	TGTGCCAGCTCTAGACAGGGGGATCAGCCCCAGCATTTT	CASSRQGDQPQHF
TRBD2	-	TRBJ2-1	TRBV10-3	TGTGCCATCAGTGAGTCTCGGGGCGGGAGGGCCAGCAATGAGCAGTTCTTC	CAISESRGGRASNEQFF
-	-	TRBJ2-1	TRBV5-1	TGCGCCAGCAGCTGGGTAAAGGGAGAAGGGTATGAGCAGTTCTTC	CASSWVKGEGYEQFF
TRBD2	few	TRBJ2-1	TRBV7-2	TGTGCCAGCAGCTTAATCTTTAGCGGGGGCCCCAGCTCACGGAATGAGCAGTTCTTC	CASSLIFSGGPSSRNEQFF
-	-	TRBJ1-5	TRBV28	TGTGCCAGCAGGAGAAATACGGACAATCAGCCCCAGCATTTT	CASRRNTDNQPQHF
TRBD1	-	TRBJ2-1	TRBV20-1	TGCAGTGCCCGGGACAGACACAGTGAGCAGTTCTTC	CSARDRHSEQFF
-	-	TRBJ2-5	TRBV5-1	TGCGTCAGCAGCTCTGGCGGAGTTGAGACCCAGTACTTC	CVSSSGGVETQYF
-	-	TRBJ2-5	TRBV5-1	TGCGCCGGCAGCTTAGGTGGGAGGTCGTCTTTTGTGAATGAGCAGTACTTC	CAGSLGGRSSFVNEQYF
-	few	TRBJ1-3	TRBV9	TGTGCCAGCAGCGTAGAATTACGGACAGCCACTGGAAACACCATATATTTT	CASSVELRTATGNTIYF
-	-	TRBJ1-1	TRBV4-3	TGCGCCAGCAGCCTAAGATGGGGAGGGGACACTGAAGCTTTCTTT	CASSLRWGGDTEAFF
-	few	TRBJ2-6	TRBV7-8	-	CASSSNWGTGSSGANVRTF
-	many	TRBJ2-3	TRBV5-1	TGCGCCAGCGAGGCGGGGCAGGGGACAGATACGCAGTATTTT	CASEAGQGTDTQYF
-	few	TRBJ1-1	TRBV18	TGTGCCAGCTCACCGCAACAGGACACTGAAGCTTTCTTT	CASSPQQDTEAFF
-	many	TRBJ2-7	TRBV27	TGTGCCAGCCGCGACACCTCGGGGACAGAGCAGTACTTC	CASRDTSGTEQYF
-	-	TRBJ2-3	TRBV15	TGCGCCACCAGCGTGGACTCCCGTAGCACAGATACGCAGTATTTT	CATSVDSRSTDTQYF
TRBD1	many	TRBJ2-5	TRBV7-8	TGTGCCAGCAACATGGACAGGGGGGAGACCCAGTACTTC	CASNMDRGETQYF
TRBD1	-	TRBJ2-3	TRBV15	TGTGCCACCAGCGACAGGGGGCATACGCAGTATTTT	CATSDRGHTQYF
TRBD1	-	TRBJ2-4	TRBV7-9	TGTGCCAGCAGCTTCGGGACAGGGGTTTCAGAGCAGTACTTC	CASSFGTGVSEQYF
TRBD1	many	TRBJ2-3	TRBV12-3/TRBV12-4	TGTGCCAGCAGTTTAACAGGGGGCCGTGCAGATACGCAGTATTTT	CASSLTGGRADTQYF
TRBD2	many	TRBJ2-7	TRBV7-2	TGTGCCAGCAGCTTCCGGACTAGCGGGGGGGTACCGGGGTACGAGCAGTACTTC	CASSFRTSGGVPGYEQYF
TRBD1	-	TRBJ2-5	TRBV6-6	TGTGCCAGCAGGGGACAGGCCCAAGAGACCCAGTACTTC	CASRGQAQETQYF
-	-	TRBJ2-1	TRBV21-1	TGTGCCAGCAGCATCCCCGGACTCTTCTTTCTAAACAATGAGCAGTTCTTC	CASSIPGLFFLNNEQFF
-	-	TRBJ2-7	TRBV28	TGTGCCAGCAATCCTTCGGGGGCCCCCTACGAGCAGTACTTC	CASNPSGAPYEQYF
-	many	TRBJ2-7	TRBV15	TGTGCCACCAGCAGAGATATCGGCGAGCAGTACTTC	CATSRDIGEQYF
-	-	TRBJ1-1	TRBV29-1	TGCAGCGTTGACGAGGCAGCTGAAGCTTTCTTT	CSVDEAAEAFF
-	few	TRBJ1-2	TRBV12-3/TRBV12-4	TGTGCCAGCAGACTACTAGGCTATGGCTACACCTTC	CASRLLGYGYTF
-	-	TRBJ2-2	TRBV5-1	TGCGCCAGCAGCTTGTCCGGAGATAACACCGGGGAGCTGTTTTTT	CASSLSGDNTGELFF
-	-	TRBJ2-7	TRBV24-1	TGTGCCACCAGTGCCCTCCAGGGTGGCGAGCAGTACTTC	CATSALQGGEQYF
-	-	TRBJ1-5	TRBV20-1	TGCAGTGCTAGAGATCGATTCGCGGCGGCAGCTAATCAGCCCCAGCATTTT	CSARDRFAAAANQPQHF
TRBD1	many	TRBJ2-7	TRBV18	TGTGCCAGCTCACCACCTGCCGACAGGGGCCCGTTCTACGAGCAGTACTTC	CASSPPADRGPFYEQYF
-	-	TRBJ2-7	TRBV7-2	TGTGCCAGCAGCTTAGAAGGCAGGGGAGTCGAGCAGTACTTC	CASSLEGRGVEQYF
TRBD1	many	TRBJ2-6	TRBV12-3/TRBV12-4	TGTGCCAGCAGTTTAATGGGACAGTTCTCTGGGGCCAACGTCCTGACTTTC	CASSLMGQFSGANVLTF
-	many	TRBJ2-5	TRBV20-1	TGCAGTGCTAGCTCCCAGGGAGAGACCCAGTACTTC	CSASSQGETQYF
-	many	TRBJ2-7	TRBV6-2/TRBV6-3	TGTGCCAGCACAACGACGCACAAAGCCCACTACGAGCAGTACTTC	CASTTTHKAHYEQYF
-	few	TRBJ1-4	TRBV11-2	TGTGCCAGCCGGGGTTGGGTGGCAACTAATGAAAAACTGTTTTTT	CASRGWVATNEKLFF
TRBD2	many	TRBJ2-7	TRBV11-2	TGTGCCAGCAGCTCTATACCCGGCGGGGGGGAGCAGTACTTC	CASSSIPGGGEQYF
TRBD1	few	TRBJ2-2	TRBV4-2	TGTGCCAGCAGCCAAGTCCGACAGGGGGCCGGGGAGCTGTTTTTT	CASSQVRQGAGELFF